The sequence of this T cell receptor (beta chain) was determined in a study of regulatory T cells. Worth noting for this clone: Its antigen is currently unknown.

Study-level findings and limits: Regulatory T cells showed the strongest V-J pair restriction and V/J gene skewing among patient repertoires. In CD3G-deficient patients, conventional CD4+ T cells were enriched for hydrophobic CDR3 residues at positions 6 and 7.

Primers: 52 TRBV forward and 13 TRBJ reverse. Sequencing used immunoSEQ multiplex PCR; TCRdb keeps in-frame clones, though not all of them. The sample carries about 23,000 clones, 88% recorded once. A couple of CD3G-deficient patients had more severe autoimmunity; all had some. Patients aged 2 to 39 years had fewer naive and more memory CD4+ and CD8+ T cells. CD4+ cells were sorted into CD25-high CD127-low regulatory cells and CD25-low CD127-high conventional cells. This receptor was obtained from a child younger than 18 with CD3G deficiency. Sequencing was performed on conventional CD4+ T cells sorted from blood.

The CDR3 spells CASSLGRTSGYNEQFF. In DNA form, the CDR3 reads TGTGCCAGCAGCTTAGGGCGGACTAGCGGTTACAATGAGCAGTTCTTC. This chain links TRBV11-2 with TRBJ2-1, with 10 positions matching TRBD2. V shed 1 base and J 4 bases; nucleotides not matched to a gene: 4. Germline V gene data show CDR1 as SGHAT and CDR2 as FQNNGV. This CDR3 comprises 16 residues.